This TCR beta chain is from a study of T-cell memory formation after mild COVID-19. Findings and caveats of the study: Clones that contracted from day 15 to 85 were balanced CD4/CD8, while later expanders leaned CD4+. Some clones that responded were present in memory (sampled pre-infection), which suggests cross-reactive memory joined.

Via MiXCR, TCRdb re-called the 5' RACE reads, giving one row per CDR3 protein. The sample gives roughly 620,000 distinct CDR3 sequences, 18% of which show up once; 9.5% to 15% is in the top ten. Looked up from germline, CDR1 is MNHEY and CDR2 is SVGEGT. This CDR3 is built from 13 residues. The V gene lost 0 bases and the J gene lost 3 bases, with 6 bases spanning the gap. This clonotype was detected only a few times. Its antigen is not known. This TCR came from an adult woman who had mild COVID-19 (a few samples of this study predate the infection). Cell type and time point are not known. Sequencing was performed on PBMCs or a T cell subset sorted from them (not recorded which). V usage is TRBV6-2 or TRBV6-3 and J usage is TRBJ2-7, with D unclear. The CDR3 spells CASSYSYSYEQYF. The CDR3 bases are TGTGCCAGCAGTTACTCGTACAGCTACGAGCAGTACTTC.